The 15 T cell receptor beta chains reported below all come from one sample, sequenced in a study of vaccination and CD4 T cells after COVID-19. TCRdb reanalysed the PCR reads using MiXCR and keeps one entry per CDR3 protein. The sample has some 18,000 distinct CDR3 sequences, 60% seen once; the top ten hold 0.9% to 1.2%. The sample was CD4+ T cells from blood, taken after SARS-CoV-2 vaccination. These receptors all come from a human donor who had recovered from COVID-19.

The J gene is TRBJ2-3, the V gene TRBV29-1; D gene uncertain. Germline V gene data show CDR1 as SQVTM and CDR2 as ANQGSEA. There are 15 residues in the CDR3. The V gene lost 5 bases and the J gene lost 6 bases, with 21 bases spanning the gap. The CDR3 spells CSVCRSKRGIDTQYF. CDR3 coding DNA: TGCAGCGTTTGCCGTTCCAAGAGAGGCATCGATACGCAGTATTTT.

The CDR3 is CASRLGPWGTDTQYF. In DNA form, the CDR3 reads TGTGCCAGCAGGCTAGGACCGTGGGGCACAGATACGCAGTATTTT. This sequence joins TRBV6-1 and TRBJ2-3; D unclear. The CDR3 covers 15 residues. Per germline, CDR1 MNHNS and CDR2 SASEGT. V lost 6 bases and J 1 base, leaving 14 bases between the germline ends.

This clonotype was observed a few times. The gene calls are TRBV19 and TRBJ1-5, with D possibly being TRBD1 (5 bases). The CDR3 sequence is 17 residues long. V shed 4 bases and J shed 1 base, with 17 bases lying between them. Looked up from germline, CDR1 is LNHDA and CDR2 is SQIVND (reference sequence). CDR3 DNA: TGTGCCAGTAGTACAGGGACCGGGTACCACAGCAATCAGCCCCAGCATTTT. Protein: CASSTGTGYHSNQPQHF. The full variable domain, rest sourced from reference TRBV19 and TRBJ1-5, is DGGITQSPKYLFRKEGQNVTLSCEQNLNHDAMYWYRQDPGQGLRLIYYSQIVNDFQKGDIAEGYSVSREKKESFPLTVTSAQKNPTAFYLCASSTGTGYHSNQPQHFGDGTRLSIL.

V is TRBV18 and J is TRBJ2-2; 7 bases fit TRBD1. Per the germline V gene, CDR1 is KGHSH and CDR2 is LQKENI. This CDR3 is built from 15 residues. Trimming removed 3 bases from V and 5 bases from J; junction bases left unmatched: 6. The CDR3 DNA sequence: TGTGCCAGCTCACCGACGGGACAGTCTACCGGGGAGCTGTTTTTT. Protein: CASSPTGQSTGELFF.

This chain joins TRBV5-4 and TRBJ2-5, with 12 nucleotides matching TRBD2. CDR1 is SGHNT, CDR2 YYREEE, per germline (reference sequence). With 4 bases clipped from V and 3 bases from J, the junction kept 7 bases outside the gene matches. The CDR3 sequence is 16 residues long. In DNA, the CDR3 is TGTGCCAGCAGCCCGATTCGGACTAGCGGGGAAGAGACCCAGTACTTC. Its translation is CASSPIRTSGEETQYF.

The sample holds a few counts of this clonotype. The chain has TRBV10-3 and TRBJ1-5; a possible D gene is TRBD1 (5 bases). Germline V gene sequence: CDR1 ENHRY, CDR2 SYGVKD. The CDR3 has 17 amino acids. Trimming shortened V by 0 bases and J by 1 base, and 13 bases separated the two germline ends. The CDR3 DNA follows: TGTGCCATCAGTGAGTCCGTCGGGACCAGGAGCAATCAGCCCCAGCATTTT. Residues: CAISESVGTRSNQPQHF.

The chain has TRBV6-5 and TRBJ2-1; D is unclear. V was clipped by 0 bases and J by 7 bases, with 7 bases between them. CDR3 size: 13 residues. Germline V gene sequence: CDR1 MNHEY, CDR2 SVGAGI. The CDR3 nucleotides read TGTGCCAGCAGTTACTCGAGAGGAAATGAGCAGTTCTTC. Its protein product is CASSYSRGNEQFF.

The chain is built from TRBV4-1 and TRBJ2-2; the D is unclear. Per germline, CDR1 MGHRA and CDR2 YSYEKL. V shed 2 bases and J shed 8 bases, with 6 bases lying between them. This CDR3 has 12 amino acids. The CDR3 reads CASSQPQGELFF. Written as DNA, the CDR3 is TGCGCCAGCAGCCAACCTCAGGGGGAGCTGTTTTTT.

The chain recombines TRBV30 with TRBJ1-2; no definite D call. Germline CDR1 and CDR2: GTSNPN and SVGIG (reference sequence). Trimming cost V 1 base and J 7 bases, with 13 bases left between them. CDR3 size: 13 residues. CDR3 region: CAWSEFRTGGYTF. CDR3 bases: TGTGCCTGGAGTGAATTTAGAACCGGTGGCTACACCTTC.

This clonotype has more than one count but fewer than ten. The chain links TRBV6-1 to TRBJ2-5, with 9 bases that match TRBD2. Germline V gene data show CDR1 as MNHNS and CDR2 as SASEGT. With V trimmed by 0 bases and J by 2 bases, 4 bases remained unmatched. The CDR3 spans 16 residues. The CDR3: CASSEAPSGVQETQYF. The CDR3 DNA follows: TGTGCCAGCAGTGAAGCGCCTAGCGGGGTACAAGAGACCCAGTACTTC.

DNA for the CDR3: TGTGCCACCAGTGATTTGACTAGCGGAGGGGAGACCCAGTACTTC. Residues: CATSDLTSGGETQYF. The chain is built from TRBV24-1 and TRBJ2-5; 8 bases line up with TRBD2. V gave up 0 bases and J gave up 5 bases; unmatched junction bases: 4. CDR1 is KGHDR and CDR2 is SFDVKD in the germline V gene. CDR3 size: 15 residues.

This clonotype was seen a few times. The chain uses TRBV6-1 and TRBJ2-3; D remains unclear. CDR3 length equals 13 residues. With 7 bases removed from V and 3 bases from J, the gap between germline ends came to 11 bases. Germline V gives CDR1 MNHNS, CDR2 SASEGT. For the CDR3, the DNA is TGTGCCAGCACACTACTGTTGACAGATACGCAGTATTTT. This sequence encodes CASTLLLTDTQYF.

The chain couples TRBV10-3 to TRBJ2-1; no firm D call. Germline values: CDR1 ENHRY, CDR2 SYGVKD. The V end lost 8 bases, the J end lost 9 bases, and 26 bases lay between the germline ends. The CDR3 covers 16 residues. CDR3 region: CAISPSTVPRATEQFF. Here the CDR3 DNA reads TGTGCCATCTCACCCTCTACGGTCCCTCGAGCTACTGAGCAGTTCTTC.

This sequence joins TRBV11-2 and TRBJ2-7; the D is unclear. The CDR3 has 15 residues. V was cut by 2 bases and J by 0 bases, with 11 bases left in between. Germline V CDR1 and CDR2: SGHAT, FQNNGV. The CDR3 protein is CASSLIRLYSYEQYF. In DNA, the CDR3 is TGTGCCAGCAGCTTAATCAGACTCTACTCCTACGAGCAGTACTTC.

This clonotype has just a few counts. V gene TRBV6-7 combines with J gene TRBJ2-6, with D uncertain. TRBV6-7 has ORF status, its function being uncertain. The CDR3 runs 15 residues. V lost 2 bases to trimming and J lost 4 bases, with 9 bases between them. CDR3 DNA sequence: TGTGCCAGCAGTTACGGTCGGCCCGGGGCCAACGTCCTGACTTTC. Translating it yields CASSYGRPGANVLTF.